These 14 T cell receptor beta chains were sequenced from one sample in a study of T cell repertoires in aging, cancer and after chemotherapy. TRB rearrangements spanning V, D and J were amplified using mixed TRB-A/B primers. TCRdb independently ran MiXCR on the multiplex PCR reads; one entry per CDR3 protein. The profile shows under 15,000 distinct CDR3 sequences, around 20% of them singletons. Amplification of TCR beta used genomic DNA extracted from peripheral blood. The sample consisted of blood. These receptors were collected from a human donor in good health.

This clonotype has at least ten counts. The chain recombines TRBV6-5 with TRBJ2-2; 11 bases match TRBD2. Trimming at V came to 5 bases and at J to 6 bases, leaving 5 bases not matched to a gene. The CDR3 length is 15 residues. Germline values: CDR1 MNHEY, CDR2 SVGAGI. CDR3 nucleotides: TGTGCCAGCAGTCACTATAGCGGGGGGGCCGGGGAGCTGTTTTTT. Translated: CASSHYSGGAGELFF.

The V call is TRBV6-2 or TRBV6-3, the J call TRBJ1-5; the match to TRBD1 covers 11 bases. The CDR3 spans 18 residues. Trimming removed 2 bases from V and 3 bases from J; junction bases left unmatched: 9. Germline CDR1 is MNHEY and CDR2 is SVGEGT. CDR3 DNA: TGTGCCAGCAGTTACGAGGGACAGGGGGTACCATACAATCAGCCCCAGCATTTT. Protein sequence: CASSYEGQGVPYNQPQHF.

This clonotype was recorded a few times. V usage is TRBV4-3 and J usage is TRBJ1-4; 8 bases line up with TRBD1. V shed 4 bases, J shed 3 bases, and the junction held 4 bases outside the gene matches. Germline assignment: CDR1 LGHNA and CDR2 YSLEER. The CDR3 totals 15 residues. CDR3 protein: CASSPDRAANEKLFF. CDR3 nucleotides: TGCGCCAGCAGCCCGGACAGGGCGGCTAATGAAAAACTGTTTTTT.

The CDR3 DNA sequence: TGCGCCAGCAGCTCCGGACTAGGGAGCACAGATACGCAGTATTTT. Encoded protein: CASSSGLGSTDTQYF. The chain has TRBV5-1 and TRBJ2-3; 7 positions match TRBD2. The CDR3 runs to 15 residues. Germline assignment: CDR1 SGHRS and CDR2 YFSETQ. Trimming cost V 3 bases and J 0 bases; bases outside gene matches: 4.

J is TRBJ1-5 and V is TRBV6-1, with a weak D call TRBD1 (6 bases). The CDR3 runs 17 residues. The ends were cut back, 7 bases at V and 0 bases at J, with 19 bases in the middle. The germline gives CDR1 MNHNS, CDR2 SASEGT. The CDR3 DNA reads as TGTGCCAGCAAGGCAGGGGTTTGGGGGGATAGCAATCAGCCCCAGCATTTT. This encodes CASKAGVWGDSNQPQHF.

The chain uses TRBV5-6 and TRBJ1-2, with TRBD1 matching over 7 bases. J was trimmed by 3 bases and V by 4 bases; bases with no gene match: 15. The V gene's germline CDR1 is SGHDT and CDR2 YYEEEE. The CDR3 is 17 amino acids. The chain's CDR3 is CASSGGQRSTLYYGYTF. Here the CDR3 DNA reads TGTGCCAGCAGCGGGGGACAGAGATCTACCTTGTACTATGGCTACACCTTC.

A few counts support this clonotype. This chain uses TRBV7-2 with TRBJ2-3; D perhaps matches TRBD2 (6 bases). In germline, CDR1 is SGHTA, CDR2 FQGNSA. V lost 1 base and J lost 6, with 26 bases in between. CDR3 size: 19 residues. The CDR3 region is CASSLDVAGTRLASDTQYF. CDR3 nucleotide sequence: TGTGCCAGCAGCTTAGATGTGGCGGGAACTCGTTTGGCTTCGGATACGCAGTATTTT.

This clonotype ranks as medium-sized. The chain couples TRBV6-5 to TRBJ1-1; no clear D gene. V was shortened by 1 base and J by 4 bases, with 10 bases between the two germline ends. Germline assignment: CDR1 MNHEY and CDR2 SVGAGI. The CDR3 is 14 residues long. This CDR3 is CASSYYGASTEAFF. CDR3 coding DNA: TGTGCCAGCAGTTACTACGGCGCCAGCACTGAAGCTTTCTTT.

This clonotype was counted a few times. The chain couples TRBV7-2 to TRBJ2-4, with a weak D call TRBD2 (6 bases). The CDR3 has 15 amino acids. V was clipped by 1 base and J by 4 bases, with 11 bases between them. Germline values: CDR1 SGHTA, CDR2 FQGNSA. CDR3 loop: CASSLGWGTKNIQYF. CDR3 DNA: TGTGCCAGCAGCTTAGGGTGGGGGACTAAAAACATTCAGTACTTC.

By frequency in the sample, this clonotype is medium-sized. This chain connects TRBV19 to TRBJ1-1; D is uncertain. Trimming removed 6 bases at V and 3 bases at J, with 11 bases between. Germline V gives CDR1 LNHDA, CDR2 SQIVND (reference sequence). The CDR3 sequence is 13 residues long. CDR3 in amino acids: CASSVGSYTEAFF. As DNA, the CDR3 is TGTGCCAGTAGCGTGGGGAGTTACACTGAAGCTTTCTTT.

This clonotype was observed a few times. The rearrangement links TRBV7-2 to TRBJ1-1; D unclear. Germline V gene sequence: CDR1 SGHTA, CDR2 FQGNSA. The CDR3 spans 13 residues. V gave up 2 bases and J gave up 4 bases, with 8 bases separating them. The CDR3 spells CASSLSVPTEAFF. The CDR3 coding sequence is TGTGCCAGCAGCTTATCAGTTCCCACTGAAGCTTTCTTT.

The chain combines TRBV20-1 with TRBJ1-5; D possibly corresponds to TRBD1 (6 bases). Germline CDR1 reads DFQATT; CDR2 reads SNEGSKA (reference sequence). The CDR3 has 14 residues. The V gene lost 3 bases and the J gene lost 4 bases, with 13 bases spanning the gap. CDR3 residues: CSASGGGTNQPQHF. As DNA, the CDR3 is TGCAGTGCTAGTGGGGGGGGCACGAATCAGCCCCAGCATTTT.

The rearrangement uses TRBV6-1 and TRBJ1-1, with no clear D. Germline V CDR1 and CDR2: MNHNS, SASEGT. CDR3 length: 13 residues. The germline V and J ends were trimmed by 3 bases and 3 bases, with 8 bases remaining between them. The CDR3 spells CASSEVGYTEAFF. The DNA of the CDR3 is TGTGCCAGCAGTGAGGTAGGATACACTGAAGCTTTCTTT.

By frequency in the sample, this clonotype is medium-sized. The V and J genes are TRBV15 and TRBJ1-2; no clear D gene. This CDR3 region has 16 residues. Trimming pared 1 base from V and 8 bases from J, leaving 20 bases between. The germline V gene has CDR1 LNHNV and CDR2 YYDKDF (reference sequence). CDR3 coding DNA: TGTGCCACCAGCAGAGCCCCTCACTACCGGCGAGGCGGCTACACCTTC. Its protein is CATSRAPHYRRGGYTF.